Shown below are 26 T cell receptor beta chains from a single sample sequenced in a study of glioma-infiltrating T cells. Amplification of TCR alpha and beta CDR3 regions from RNA used iRepertoire nested multiplex PCR. TCRdb ran MiXCR on the multiplex PCR reads and lists one entry per CDR3 protein. The data hold approximately 190,000 distinct CDR3 sequences, with roughly 32% observed a single time. Sequencing was performed on glioma tissue, nonneoplastic brain tissue, or PBMCs (not recorded which). The receptors shown here come from a human donor with low-grade glioma or glioblastoma, undergoing nonglioma brain surgery, or in good health (not recorded which).

The V gene is TRBV5-4, the J gene TRBJ2-2; 9 positions agree with TRBD2. Germline values: CDR1 SGHNT, CDR2 YYREEE (reference sequence). CDR3 size: 18 residues. The V segment lost 4 bases and the J segment 7 bases; nucleotides outside the gene matches: 17. CDR3 sequence reads: CASSPRTSAILGHGELFF. The CDR3 DNA reads as TGTGCCAGCAGCCCGCGGACTAGCGCAATACTTGGGCACGGGGAGCTGTTTTTT.

A note on this clonotype: The junction differs from germline at one of its ends, possibly a read error. The chain couples TRBV18 to TRBJ2-7; the D gene is possibly TRBD1 (6 bases). CDR3 length: 11 residues. Germline values: CDR1 KGHSH, CDR2 LQKENI. The CDR3 reads CSSSQGGEQYF. Here the CDR3 DNA reads TGTTCCAGCTCCCAAGGGGGAGAGCAGTACTTC.

In the case of this clonotype: This sequence may be a read error, since a much larger clone differs from it by one base. Here the CDR3 reads CASSQRGRVGKTQYF. In nucleotides, the CDR3 is TGTGCCAGCAGCCAACGGGGTCGCGTGGGAAAGACCCAGTACTTC. V and J are TRBV27 and TRBJ2-5; weak D call: TRBD2 (5 bases). The CDR3 has 15 amino acids. Germline V gene lookup returns CDR1 MNHEY and CDR2 SMNVEV (reference sequence). V gave up 6 bases and J gave up 6 bases, with 20 bases separating them.

This rearrangement joins TRBV20-1 to TRBJ2-1; D is perhaps TRBD2 (5 bases). In germline, CDR1 is DFQATT, CDR2 SNEGSKA (reference sequence). V lost 2 bases and J 6 bases, leaving 14 bases between the germline ends. CDR3 size: 14 residues. CDR3 DNA sequence: TGCAGTGCTAGACTAGTGGGAGTTTGCAATGAGCAGTTCTTC. Amino acids: CSARLVGVCNEQFF.

In the case of this clonotype: Possible read error: a much larger clone is one base away. This chain links TRBV19 with TRBJ1-1; D uncertain. The CDR3 runs to 13 residues. Trimming shortened V by 5 bases and J by 4 bases, and 11 bases separated the two germline ends. Germline CDR1 is LNHDA and CDR2 is SQIVND (reference sequence). The CDR3 loop reads CASSSQVSTEAFF. Written as DNA, the CDR3 is TGTGCCAGTAGTTCCCAGGTGAGCACTGAAGCTTTCTTT. Full variable domain (missing parts from reference TRBV19 and TRBJ1-1): DGGITQSPKYLFRKEGQNVTLSCEQNLNHDAMYWYRQDPGQGLRLIYYSQIVNDFQKGDIAEGYSVSREKKESFPLTVTSAQKNPTAFYLCASSSQVSTEAFFGQGTRLTVV.

This clonotype occurred many times. V gene TRBV7-2 combines with J gene TRBJ1-5; D gene uncertain. Per germline, CDR1 SGHTA and CDR2 FQGNSA. The CDR3 contains 13 residues. V lost 5 bases and J 8 bases, leaving 13 bases between the germline ends. CDR3 loop: CASSPRSREPQHF. The CDR3, as DNA: TGTGCCAGCAGCCCCCGGTCTCGGGAGCCCCAGCATTTT.

A word on this clonotype: This may stem from a read error, because a much larger clone lies one nucleotide away. This rearrangement joins TRBV27 to TRBJ1-2; D is possibly TRBD1 (5 bases). The CDR3 sequence is 11 residues long. Germline CDR1 is MNHEY and CDR2 is SMNVEV (reference sequence). The CDR3: CAGRDTGHYTF. CDR3 nucleotide sequence: TGTGCCGGCAGAGACACAGGACACTACACCTTC.

In the case of this clonotype: At one end, the junction sequence differs from germline, possibly due to a read error. The chain has TRBV7-9 and TRBJ1-1, with D maybe TRBD1 (5 bases). The germline CDR1 and CDR2 sequences are SEHNR and FQNEAQ (reference sequence). The CDR3 has 13 amino acids. The CDR3 sequence: CASSFPGPTEASF. Written as DNA, the CDR3 is TGTGCCAGCAGCTTCCCGGGACCAACTGAAGCTTCCTTT.

There are many counts of this clonotype. The chain joins TRBV10-3 to TRBJ1-5, with 8 bases identical to TRBD1. In germline, CDR1 is ENHRY, CDR2 SYGVKD. The CDR3 totals 16 residues. V shed 10 bases and J 5 bases; nucleotides not matched to a gene: 16. This CDR3 reads CATCCEGRGPHQPQHF. In DNA, the CDR3 is TGTGCCACCTGCTGTGAGGGCAGGGGGCCGCATCAGCCCCAGCATTTT.

This clonotype was counted at least ten times. The chain is built from TRBV25-1 and TRBJ2-7; TRBD1 matches at 9 bases. J gave up 2 bases and V 5 bases, and 7 bases lay outside the gene matches. Germline V lookup: CDR1 MGHDK, CDR2 SYGVNS. The CDR3 runs 15 residues. This CDR3 reads CASSFAGTGTYEQYF. Here the CDR3 DNA reads TGTGCCAGCAGTTTTGCCGGGACAGGGACCTACGAGCAGTACTTC.

To note about this clonotype: Being one base from a much bigger clone, this may be a read error. In nucleotides, the CDR3 is TGTGCCATCACATCCGGGACAGACACTGAAGCTTTCTTT. Protein sequence: CAITSGTDTEAFF. The chain employs TRBV10-3 and TRBJ1-1; TRBD1 aligns across 7 bases. V shed 7 bases and J 3 bases; nucleotides not matched to a gene: 5. The CDR3 extends over 13 amino acids. Germline-derived CDR1 and CDR2 are ENHRY and SYGVKD.

As to this clonotype: This may be a read error, as it is one base from a much larger clone. The chain is built from TRBV4-1 and TRBJ1-3; D is unclear. The V gene's germline CDR1 is MGHRA and CDR2 YSYEKL. The CDR3 covers 15 residues. Trimming left V 4 bases short and J 4 bases short, with 14 bases between. The CDR3 region is CASSPSPADGNTIYF. CDR3 nucleotide sequence: TGCGCCAGCAGCCCCTCGCCAGCCGACGGAAACACCATATATTTT.

This clonotype was detected many times. The rearrangement uses TRBV7-2 and TRBJ2-5; D uncertain. This CDR3 region has 15 residues. The germline gives CDR1 SGHTA, CDR2 FQGNSA. V was shortened by 1 base and J by 2 bases, with 11 bases between the two germline ends. The DNA for the CDR3 is TGTGCCAGCAGCTTAGTCGGCGGCCTACAAGAGACCCAGTACTTC. It yields the protein CASSLVGGLQETQYF.

This clonotype showed up many times. The CDR3 loop is CASSPTRGGGYNEQFF. DNA of the CDR3: TGTGCCAGCAGTCCAACTCGCGGGGGGGGTTACAATGAGCAGTTCTTC. The chain carries TRBV7-2 and TRBJ2-1; 9 positions agree with TRBD2. CDR3 size: 16 residues. V lost 6 bases, J lost 4 bases, and 10 bases stayed unmatched. Germline assignment: CDR1 SGHTA and CDR2 FQGNSA. Full variable domain (remainder filled in from reference TRBV7-2 and TRBJ2-1): GAGVSQSPSNKVTEKGKDVELRCDPISGHTALYWYRQSLGQGLEFLIYFQGNSAPDKSGLPSDRFSAERTGGSVSTLTIQRTQQEDSAVYLCASSPTRGGGYNEQFFGPGTRLTVL.

This clonotype appeared a single time. A much bigger clone sits one base away, suggesting this may be a read error. This rearrangement joins TRBV10-3 to TRBJ2-3, with D possibly matching TRBD2 (6 bases). Between the trimmed V and J ends, which lost 7 bases and 5 bases, there was a span of 7 bases. From germline, CDR1 is ENHRY and CDR2 SYGVKD. The CDR3 covers 11 residues. Here the CDR3 reads CAIIGGDTQYF. CDR3 DNA sequence: TGTGCCATCATCGGGGGAGATACGCAGTATTTT.

About this clonotype: This may be a read error: a much more frequent sequence differs by one nucleotide. This chain uses TRBV28 with TRBJ2-7; 7 bases line up with TRBD1. The CDR3 is 14 residues long. In germline, CDR1 is MDHEN, CDR2 SYDVKM. Losses at the gene ends were 3 bases for V and 7 bases for J; bases not matched to a gene: 9. The CDR3 DNA follows: TGTGCCAGCAGTTTCCGAGGACAGGCCAATGAGCAGTACTTC. As protein: CASSFRGQANEQYF.

This clonotype was counted many times. CDR3 residues: CASSLEGGVSEQFF. DNA for the CDR3: TGTGCCAGCAGTTTAGAGGGCGGAGTAAGTGAGCAGTTCTTC. This rearrangement joins TRBV12-3 or TRBV12-4 to TRBJ2-1; no clear D gene. The CDR3 sequence is 14 residues long. Deletions cut 1 base from V and 9 bases from J, with 13 bases between.

The chain joins TRBV11-2 to TRBJ2-5, with D perhaps matching TRBD2 (6 bases). Trimming removed 1 base at V and 4 bases at J, with 13 bases between. The CDR3 is 15 amino acids. Germline values: CDR1 SGHAT, CDR2 FQNNGV. CDR3 DNA: TGTGCCAGCAGCTTAGTCTTGGGGGGAGGAGAGACCCAGTACTTC. The encoded protein is CASSLVLGGGETQYF.

For this clonotype: A much larger clone lies a single base off, so this may be a read error. V and J are TRBV4-1 and TRBJ1-1, with a weak D call TRBD1 (6 bases). The CDR3 spans 14 residues. Per the germline V gene, CDR1 is MGHRA and CDR2 is YSYEKL. The chain's CDR3 is CASNQGGGSTEAFF. The CDR3 region has the DNA TGCGCCAGCAACCAAGGGGGAGGGAGCACTGAAGCTTTCTTT.

This clonotype has a count of ten or more. V and J are TRBV18 and TRBJ2-7, with D hard to call. This CDR3 is 15 amino acids long. Trimming removed 0 bases from V and 4 bases from J, with 13 bases in between. CDR1 is KGHSH, CDR2 LQKENI, per germline. For the CDR3, the DNA is TGTGCCAGCTCACCACCGGGGAATTACCTTTACGAGCAGTACTTC. Translated, it gives CASSPPGNYLYEQYF.

A note on this clonotype: Just one base apart from a much larger clone, this may be a read error. This chain uses TRBV20-1 with TRBJ2-7; tentative D call: TRBD1 (6 bases). From germline, CDR1 is DFQATT and CDR2 SNEGSKA (reference sequence). The V end lost 3 bases, the J end lost 0 bases, and 9 bases lay between the germline ends. There are 13 residues in the CDR3. Here the CDR3 reads CSASWTDSYEQYF. DNA of the CDR3: TGCAGTGCTAGCTGGACAGACTCCTACGAGCAGTACTTC.

Ten or more counts support this clonotype. This chain links TRBV28 with TRBJ1-3, with a weak D call TRBD1 (6 bases). V lost 7 bases, J lost 4 bases, and 17 bases lay in between. Germline-derived CDR1 and CDR2 are MDHEN and SYDVKM. The CDR3 spans 15 residues. CDR3 amino acids: CASTGGGSWGNTIYF. In DNA, the CDR3 is TGTGCCAGCACCGGTGGGGGCAGCTGGGGAAACACCATATATTTT.

The sample holds a few counts of this clonotype. This rearrangement joins TRBV14 to TRBJ1-3, with D unclear. CDR1 and CDR2 (germline): SGHDN, FVKESK. The CDR3 runs to 13 residues. Between the trimmed V and J ends, which lost 4 bases and 2 bases, there was a span of 6 bases. The CDR3 bases are TGTGCCAGCAGCCCTGCGGCTGGAAACACCATATATTTT. Amino acids: CASSPAAGNTIYF.

The genes are TRBV10-3 and TRBJ2-3, with 9 bases that match TRBD2. The CDR3 spans 16 residues. Germline-derived CDR1 and CDR2 are ENHRY and SYGVKD. V shed 1 base and J 4 bases; nucleotides not matched to a gene: 6. This CDR3 reads CAISEFSGRSSDTQYF. The CDR3 nucleotides are TGTGCCATCAGTGAGTTCAGCGGGAGGTCCTCAGATACGCAGTATTTT.

The V gene is TRBV10-3, the J gene TRBJ2-5; D ambiguous. The germline V gene has CDR1 ENHRY and CDR2 SYGVKD. The CDR3 sequence is 13 residues long. The V end lost 6 bases, the J end lost 9 bases, and 17 bases lay between the germline ends. The CDR3 loop reads CAIRPSFQKSQYF. CDR3 sequence (DNA): TGTGCCATCAGGCCTAGTTTCCAGAAGTCCCAGTACTTC.

In this sample, this clonotype turned up many times. The chain carries TRBV6-1 and TRBJ1-6, with TRBD1 as a possible D gene (5 bases). The CDR3 has 14 amino acids. V gave up 5 bases and J gave up 8 bases, with 13 bases separating them. Germline values: CDR1 MNHNS, CDR2 SASEGT. CDR3 sequence reads: CASSYASRDSPLHF. For the CDR3, the DNA is TGTGCCAGCAGTTATGCGTCCAGGGATTCACCCCTCCACTTT.